Listed below are T cell receptor beta chains from one sample, sequenced in a study of blood T cells in healthy people across ages. TCRdb re-called the 5' RACE reads with MiXCR, one entry per CDR3 protein. The table has 1.8 million or so distinct CDR3 sequences, more than 35% seen once. Specimen: blood. All receptors derive from a human donor in good health. CDR3s include the opening cysteine and the closing phenylalanine or tryptophan. Each record gives: clone size, V gene, D gene, J gene, CDR3 DNA, CDR3 protein. A D gene is named only where the DNA matches it firmly. The size of a clone is reported for some rows only, either as once, few or many, or as a class for expanded clones.

>many|TRBV5-1|-|TRBJ2-7
TGCGCCAGCAGGCCGGACATATCCTACGAGCAGTACTTC
CASRPDISYEQYF
>few|TRBV3-1|-|TRBJ2-7
TGTGCCAGCAGCCAAGATCTTTTTGGCGGGGATGTTTCCTACGAGCAGTACTTC
CASSQDLFGGDVSYEQYF
>few|TRBV6-5|TRBD1|TRBJ1-2
TGTGCCAGCAGTTACTACGACAGGGGCTATGGCTACACCTTC
CASSYYDRGYGYTF
>-|TRBV29-1|-|TRBJ2-7
TGCAGCGTTGAAGGAAGAGCAGGCGACTCCTACGAGCAGTACTTC
CSVEGRAGDSYEQYF
>-|TRBV4-1|TRBD1|TRBJ2-5
TGCGCCAGCAGCGCCCCCGACAGGGGCCAAGAGACCCAGTACTTC
CASSAPDRGQETQYF
>few|TRBV19|-|TRBJ2-7
TGTGCCAGTAGTATCACAGGGATCGACGAGCAGTACTTC
CASSITGIDEQYF
>-|TRBV20-1|-|TRBJ2-3
TGCAGTGCTAGTCAGGCAGCCCAAGTCGGAGATACGCAGTATTTT
CSASQAAQVGDTQYF
>-|TRBV29-1|-|TRBJ1-2
TGCAGCGCCGCACCCGGGTTACCGGAGGGCTACACCTTC
CSAAPGLPEGYTF
>few|TRBV6-2/TRBV6-3|-|TRBJ2-1
TGTGCCAGCAGTTACCTCAGGGGGGCTGAGCAGTTCTTC
CASSYLRGAEQFF
>few|TRBV5-1|TRBD2|TRBJ2-7
TGCGCCAGCAGCAGACGGACTAGCGGGGAAATTTACGAGCAGTACTTC
CASSRRTSGEIYEQYF
>-|TRBV29-1|TRBD1|TRBJ2-5
TGCAGCGTCGCAGGGACAGGGGTCAATGAGCAGTACTTC
CSVAGTGVNEQYF
>few|TRBV29-1|TRBD1|TRBJ2-5
TGCAGCGTTTCAACAGGGGTAGGAGAGACCCAGTACTTC
CSVSTGVGETQYF
>-|TRBV4-1|-|TRBJ1-1
TGCGCCAGCAGCCAAGATCTTCCATCTCTACGGCGAAGGGCCCGGGTTGGCACTGAAGCTTTCTTT
CASSQDLPSLRRRARVGTEAFF
>few|TRBV29-1|-|TRBJ1-6
TGCAGCGTTCTTACAGGGTCGGGGCGTAATTCACCCCTCCACTTT
CSVLTGSGRNSPLHF
>-|TRBV20-1|-|TRBJ2-1
TGCAGTGCTAGAGATTTCGTGGGGAACAATGAGCAGTTCTTC
CSARDFVGNNEQFF
>-|TRBV19|-|TRBJ2-3
TGTGCCAGTACAAAGGAGGACTTAAGCACAGATACGCAGTATTTT
CASTKEDLSTDTQYF
>few|TRBV5-6|TRBD1|TRBJ2-2
TGTGCCAGCAGCTTGGAAGGGGGCGCAACCGGGGAGCTGTTTTTT
CASSLEGGATGELFF
>few|TRBV20-1|-|TRBJ2-1
TGCAGTATCTCCAGACCCCTAAGCGGCAGTGGGGGCAATGAGCAGTTCTTC
CSISRPLSGSGGNEQFF
>-|TRBV6-6|TRBD2|TRBJ2-1
TGTGCCAGCAGGGATACAACGGGGGGGCCGGGGAATGAGCAGTTCTTC
CASRDTTGGPGNEQFF
>few|TRBV28|TRBD1|TRBJ2-3
TGTGCCAGCAGTCCCCCCGGGACAGGCATTAGCACAGATACGCAGTATTTT
CASSPPGTGISTDTQYF
>-|TRBV7-2|TRBD2|TRBJ2-5
TGTGCCAGCAGCTTAGGGGGTAGCGGGGGGGCGAAGACCCAGTACTTC
CASSLGGSGGAKTQYF
>-|TRBV29-1|-|TRBJ1-4
TGCAGCGTTTCTGAGGACGCAAATGAAAAACTGTTTTTT
CSVSEDANEKLFF
>-|TRBV28|-|TRBJ1-5
TGTGCCAGCAGTTTTCAGGGATTGAGTCAGCCCCAGCATTTT
CASSFQGLSQPQHF
>-|TRBV7-8|TRBD1|TRBJ2-7
TGTGCCAGCAGCCTTGACATGTGGGACAGGGTATACGAGCAGTACTTC
CASSLDMWDRVYEQYF